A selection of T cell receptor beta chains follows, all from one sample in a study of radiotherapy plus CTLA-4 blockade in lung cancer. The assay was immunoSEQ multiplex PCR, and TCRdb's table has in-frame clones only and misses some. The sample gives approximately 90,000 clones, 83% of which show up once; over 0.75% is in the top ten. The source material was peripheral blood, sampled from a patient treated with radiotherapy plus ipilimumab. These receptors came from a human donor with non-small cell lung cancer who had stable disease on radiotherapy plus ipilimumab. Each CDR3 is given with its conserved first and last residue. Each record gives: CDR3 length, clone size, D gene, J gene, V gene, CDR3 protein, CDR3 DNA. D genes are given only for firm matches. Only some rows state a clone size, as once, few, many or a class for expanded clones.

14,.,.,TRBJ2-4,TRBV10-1,CASSSLDSKNIQYF,TGCGCCAGCAGTTCCTTGGACAGCAAAAACATTCAGTACTTC
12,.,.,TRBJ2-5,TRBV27,CASSLTGETQYF,TGTGCCAGCAGTTTAACGGGAGAGACCCAGTACTTC
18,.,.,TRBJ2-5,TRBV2,CASSEAPTHWRFQETQYF,TGTGCCAGCAGTGAAGCTCCTACTCATTGGCGGTTCCAAGAGACCCAGTACTTC
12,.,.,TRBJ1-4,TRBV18,CASSPQPLKLFF,TGTGCCAGCTCACCCCAACCGTTAAAACTGTTTTTT
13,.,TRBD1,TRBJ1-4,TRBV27,CASSGQGFEKLFF,TGTGCCAGCAGTGGACAGGGGTTTGAAAAACTGTTTTTT
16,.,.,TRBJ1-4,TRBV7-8,CASSLAGTPTNEKLFF,TGTGCCAGCAGCTTAGCAGGCACACCAACTAATGAAAAACTGTTTTTT
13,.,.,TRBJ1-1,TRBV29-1,CSAPLESSTEAFF,TGCAGCGCTCCCCTCGAGTCGAGCACTGAAGCTTTCTTT
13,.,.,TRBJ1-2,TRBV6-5,CASSYDRNYGYTF,TGTGCCAGCAGTTACGACAGAAACTATGGCTACACCTTC
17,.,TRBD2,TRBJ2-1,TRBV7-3,CASSLRSGTSGYNEQFF,TGTGCCAGCAGCTTAAGGTCGGGGACTAGCGGTTACAATGAGCAGTTCTTC
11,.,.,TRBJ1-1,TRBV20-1,CSASGLQEAFF,TGCAGTGCTTCGGGACTGCAAGAAGCTTTCTTT
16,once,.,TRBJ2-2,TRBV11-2,CASRTTGGWGTGELFF,TGTGCCAGCAGAACGACCGGCGGGTGGGGAACCGGGGAGCTGTTTTTT
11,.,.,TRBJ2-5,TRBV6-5,CASSNTITQYF,TGTGCCAGCAGTAACACTATTACCCAGTACTTC
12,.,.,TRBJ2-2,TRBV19,CASNRASGELFF,TGTGCCAGTAACAGGGCATCCGGGGAGCTGTTTTTT
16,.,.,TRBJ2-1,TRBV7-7,CASSLGAQPAYNEQFF,TGTGCTAGCAGCTTAGGTGCTCAACCTGCCTACAATGAGCAGTTCTTC
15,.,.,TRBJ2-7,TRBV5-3,CARSPDRDEHHEQYF,TGTGCCAGATCCCCCGACCGGGACGAACACCACGAGCAGTACTTC
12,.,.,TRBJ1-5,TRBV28,CASREGVQPQHF,TGTGCCAGCAGGGAGGGAGTTCAGCCCCAGCATTTT
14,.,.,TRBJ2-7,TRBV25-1,CASSVRRASYEQYF,TGTGCCAGCAGTGTTAGACGGGCCTCCTACGAGCAGTACTTC
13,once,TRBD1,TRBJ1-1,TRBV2,CASSADRESGAFF,TGTGCCAGCAGTGCCGACAGGGAATCTGGGGCTTTCTTT
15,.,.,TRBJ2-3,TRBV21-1,CASSSGIPEADTQYF,TGTGCCAGCAGCTCCGGTATCCCCGAAGCAGATACGCAGTATTTT
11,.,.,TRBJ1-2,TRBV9,CASSVSGTYTF,TGTGCCAGCAGCGTGTCAGGGACCTACACCTTC
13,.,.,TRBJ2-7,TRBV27,CASTSAPAYEQYF,TGTGCCAGCACCTCAGCCCCTGCCTACGAGCAGTACTTC
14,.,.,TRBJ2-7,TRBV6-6,CASSDRGTTYEQYF,TGTGCCAGCAGCGATAGGGGAACGACCTACGAGCAGTACTTC
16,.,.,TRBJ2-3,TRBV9,CASSVELRQNTDTQYF,TGTGCCAGCAGCGTCGAATTGAGACAGAACACAGATACGCAGTATTTT
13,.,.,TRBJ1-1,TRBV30,CAWSVGWNTEAFF,TGTGCCTGGAGTGTAGGTTGGAACACTGAAGCTTTCTTT
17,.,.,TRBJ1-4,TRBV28,CASSPLSGGGRNEKLFF,TGTGCCAGCAGTCCCCTCTCGGGGGGGGGCCGTAATGAAAAACTGTTTTTT
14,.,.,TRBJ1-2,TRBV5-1,CASSLAPGPYGYTF,TGCGCCAGCAGCTTGGCGCCAGGACCTTATGGCTACACCTTC
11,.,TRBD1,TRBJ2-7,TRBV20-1,CSARDRDRACF,TGCAGTGCTAGAGACCGGGACAGGGCATGCTTC
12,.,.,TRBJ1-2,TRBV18,CASSSDSYGYTF,TGTGCCAGCTCATCGGACAGTTATGGCTACACCTTC
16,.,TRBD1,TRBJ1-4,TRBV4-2,CASSQEPGQGGEKLFF,TGTGCCAGCAGCCAAGAACCGGGACAGGGTGGTGAAAAACTGTTTTTT
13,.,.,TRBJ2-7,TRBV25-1,CASSDPREGQLYF,TGTGCCAGCAGTGACCCCCGGGAAGGGCAGTTGTACTTC
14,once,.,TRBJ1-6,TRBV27,CASSPSSYNSPLHF,TGTGCCAGCAGCCCCAGCTCCTATAATTCACCCCTCCACTTT
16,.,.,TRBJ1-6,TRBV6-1,CASSGRPGRVDSPLHF,TGTGCCAGCAGTGGACGGCCGGGCAGGGTGGATTCACCCCTCCACTTT
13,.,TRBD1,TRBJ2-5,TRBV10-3,CAISPGQRETQYF,TGTGCCATTTCTCCGGGACAGAGAGAGACCCAGTACTTC
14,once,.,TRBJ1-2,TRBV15,CATSSRDRSSGYTF,TGTGCCACCAGCAGCCGGGACCGCTCGAGCGGCTACACCTTC
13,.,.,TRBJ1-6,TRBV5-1,CASSGVGHSPLHF,TGCGCCAGCAGCGGAGTCGGCCATTCACCCCTCCACTTT
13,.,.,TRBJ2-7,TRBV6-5,CASSYSDSYEQYF,TGTGCCAGCAGTTACTCGGACAGCTACGAGCAGTACTTC
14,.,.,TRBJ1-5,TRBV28,CASSDPGAYQPQHF,TGTGCCAGCAGTGACCCGGGAGCCTATCAGCCCCAGCATTTT
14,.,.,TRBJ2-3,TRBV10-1,CASALTADTDTQYF,TGCGCCAGCGCCCTTACAGCGGACACAGATACGCAGTATTTT
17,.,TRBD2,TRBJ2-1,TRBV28,CASSPPSGSGAYNEQFF,TGTGCCAGCAGCCCCCCTAGCGGGAGTGGGGCCTACAATGAGCAGTTCTTC
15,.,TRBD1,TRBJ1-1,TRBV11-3,CASSLTASGGTEAFF,TGTGCCAGCAGCTTAACTGCTTCAGGGGGCACTGAAGCTTTCTTT
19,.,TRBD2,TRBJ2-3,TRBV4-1,CASSQEAASGGRSTDTQYF,TGCGCCAGCAGCCAAGAAGCAGCTAGCGGGGGGCGTAGCACAGATACGCAGTATTTT
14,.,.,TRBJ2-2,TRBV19,CATKAAPNTGELFF,TGTGCCACAAAAGCGGCCCCGAACACCGGGGAGCTGTTTTTT
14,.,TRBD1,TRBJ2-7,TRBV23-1,CASSPHGQGNEQYF,TGCGCCAGCAGTCCTCACGGACAGGGGAACGAGCAGTACTTC
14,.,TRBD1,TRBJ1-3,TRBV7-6,CASSFTGAGNTIYF,TGTGCCAGCAGCTTTACAGGGGCTGGAAACACCATATATTTT
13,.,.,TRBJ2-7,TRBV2,CASMGQTILEQYF,TGTGCCAGCATGGGCCAGACCATCTTGGAGCAGTACTTC
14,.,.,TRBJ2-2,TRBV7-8,CATLGDPNTGELFF,TGTGCCACGCTAGGTGACCCGAACACCGGGGAGCTGTTTTTT
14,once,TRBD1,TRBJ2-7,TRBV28,CASSFLDRNYEQYF,TGTGCCAGCAGTTTCCTGGACAGGAACTACGAGCAGTACTTC
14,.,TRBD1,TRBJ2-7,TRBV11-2,CASSLGQGAREQYF,TGTGCCAGCAGCTTAGGGCAGGGGGCGCGCGAGCAGTACTTC
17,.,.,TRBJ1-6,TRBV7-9,CASSLFAGRRPNSPLHF,TGTGCCAGCAGCTTATTCGCGGGGAGAAGACCGAATTCACCCCTCCACTTT
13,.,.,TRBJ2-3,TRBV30,CAWSVRSGDTQYF,TGTGCCTGGAGTGTACGGAGCGGGGATACGCAGTATTTT
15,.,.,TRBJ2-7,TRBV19,CASSIRRAPTYEQYF,TGTGCCAGTAGTATCCGGAGGGCGCCAACCTACGAGCAGTACTTC
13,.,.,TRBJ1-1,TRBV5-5,CASSLRTNTEAFF,TGTGCCAGCAGCTTAAGGACGAACACTGAAGCTTTCTTT
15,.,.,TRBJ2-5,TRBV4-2,CASSQVVSGKETQYF,TGTGCCAGCAGCCAAGTGGTGTCGGGAAAGGAGACCCAGTACTTC
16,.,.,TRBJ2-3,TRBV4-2,CASSQSLRESTDTQYF,TGTGCCAGCAGCCAATCGCTGAGGGAGAGCACAGATACGCAGTATTTT
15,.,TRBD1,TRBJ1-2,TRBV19,CASSITDRVNYGYTF,TGTGCCAGTAGTATAACGGACAGGGTGAACTATGGCTACACCTTC
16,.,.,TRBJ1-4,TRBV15,CATSRDPQGLNEKLFF,TGTGCCACCAGCAGGGACCCACAGGGCCTGAATGAAAAACTGTTTTTT
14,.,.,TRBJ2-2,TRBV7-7,CASSLVLNTGELFF,TGTGCCAGCAGCTTAGTACTCAACACCGGGGAGCTGTTTTTT
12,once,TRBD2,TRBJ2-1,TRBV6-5,CASSDPGGRQFF,TGTGCCAGCAGCGACCCGGGGGGAAGACAGTTCTTC
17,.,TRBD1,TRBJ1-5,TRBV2,CASSETGTVLSNQPQHF,TGTGCCAGCAGTGAGACCGGGACAGTGCTGAGCAATCAGCCCCAGCATTTT